This T cell receptor (beta chain) was recorded in a study of shared clonotypes between healthy human individuals. Whole-study context: Contributing individuals were a couple of females and a few males aged 18 to 49.

Measured with immunoSEQ multiplex PCR; TCRdb has only the in-frame clones, and not every one. The profile shows 2 million to 3 million clones, approximately 94% of them singletons. Overall study findings and caveats: The sharing of about 5.3% of naive CD4 clonotypes was seen across a few donors.

Only Caucasian adults living in Nashville, Tennessee made up the donor group. The V gene end was trimmed by 4 bases and the J gene end by 0 bases; junction bases not matched to a gene: 8. The CDR3 is 17 amino acids. The V gene's germline CDR1 is SGDLS and CDR2 YYNGEE. This clone is a singleton in its sample. Its antigen is unidentified. Sequenced material: naive CD4+ T cells from PBMCs. The subset: CD45RA+ positively selected. The clonotype was recovered from a man between 18 and 35 years old in good health. Some clones in this sample may be carry-over from other donors' samples. The genes are TRBV9 and TRBJ2-7; the match to TRBD1 covers 12 bases. CDR3 nucleotides: TGTGCCAGCAGCCCTCGGGACAGGGGGCCCTACTCCTACGAGCAGTACTTC. It codes for CASSPRDRGPYSYEQYF.